The entry below gives a single T cell receptor beta chain sequence along with its context. Its specificity is unknown. The sample belongs to a study of OX40 agonist ivuxolimab in advanced cancers. General study findings and limits: Patients with a partial response at 0.1-3.0 mg/kg had among the lowest clonal expansion.

Clones were read by immunoSEQ multiplex PCR, and TCRdb kept only the in-frame ones, dropping some. Of approximately 70,000 clones listed, approximately 84% are singletons. Trimming cost V 7 bases and J 0 bases, with 12 bases left between them. This CDR3 has 14 amino acids. The V call is TRBV23-1, the J call TRBJ2-5; D is possibly TRBD1 or TRBD2 (5 bases each). TRBV23-1 is classed as an ORF, of uncertain function. The source was CD4+ or CD8+ T cells sorted from blood, collected in a trial of the OX40 agonist ivuxolimab. The sequence was obtained from an adult with an advanced solid tumor such as melanoma, head and neck, liver or kidney cancer. The CDR3, as DNA: TGCGCCAGCACCACACCGGGACACCAAGAGACCCAGTACTTC. As protein: CASTTPGHQETQYF.